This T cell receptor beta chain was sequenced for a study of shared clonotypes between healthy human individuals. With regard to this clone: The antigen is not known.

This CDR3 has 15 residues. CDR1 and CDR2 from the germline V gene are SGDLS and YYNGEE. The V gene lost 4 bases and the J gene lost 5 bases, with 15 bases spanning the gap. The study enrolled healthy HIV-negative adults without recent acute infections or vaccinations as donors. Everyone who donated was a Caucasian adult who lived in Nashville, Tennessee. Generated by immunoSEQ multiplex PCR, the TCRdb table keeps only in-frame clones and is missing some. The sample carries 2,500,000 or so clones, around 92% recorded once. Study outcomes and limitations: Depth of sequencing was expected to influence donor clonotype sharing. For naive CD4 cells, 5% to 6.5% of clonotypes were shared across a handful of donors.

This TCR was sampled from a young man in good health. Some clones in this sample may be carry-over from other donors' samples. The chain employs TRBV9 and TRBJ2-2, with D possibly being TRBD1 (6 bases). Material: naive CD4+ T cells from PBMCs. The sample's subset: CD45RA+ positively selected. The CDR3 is CASSPRTGWTGELFF. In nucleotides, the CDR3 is TGTGCCAGCAGCCCAAGAACAGGGTGGACCGGGGAGCTGTTTTTT.